This T cell receptor (beta chain) came from a study of blood T cell repertoires in COVID-19 (dated by TCRdb to the early 2020s). At the level of the whole study: Samples covering the acute and convalescent phases of COVID-19 were provided by collaborators in the United States, Italy and Spain. The dataset comprised deeply sampled blood TCRbeta repertoires from subjects exposed to, actively infected with, or recovered from COVID-19. Where available, HLA class I and class II types were taken from metadata supplied by the sample provider and were not determined by assay-based typing. A de-identified subject ID, COVID-19 status, age in years and sex were almost always included in the sample metadata. The prospective study material was composed of cDNA or gDNA derived from T cells, B-cell-depleted T cells, or PBMCs. Samples were obtained from the ongoing ImmuneRACE study (first 160 participants) and from about 1,300 subjects provided by 6 global collaborators. The repertoires were released in a freely available public database intended as a resource for research on the immune response to SARS-CoV-2.

Each collaborating institution followed its own protocols to collect whole blood in K2EDTA tubes. For TCRbeta analysis, collaborators shipped samples in one of three forms: frozen whole blood, isolated PBMCs, or DNA extracted from either of those sample types. TCRbeta CDR3 regions were amplified from genomic DNA by means of the immunoSEQ Assay, a bias-controlled multiplex PCR. In the authors' own workflow: The number of nucleated cells in each sample was estimated from the amplification of reference gene primers within the assay. To quantify the absolute abundance of each unique TCRbeta CDR3 rearrangement, sequence reads were collapsed and filtered. For each sample, productive Simpson clonality was calculated by taking the square root of Simpson's diversity index across productive rearrangements. Sourced from immuneACCESS, this table was stored by TCRdb with only in-frame sequences that have V and J called. A share of the clones is absent; for the studies checked, an unresolved V gene accounts for under half, and the remainder has no known explanation. V, J and clone size were drawn from that table, and D and trimming were deduced from the DNA. The sample includes tens of thousands of clones, with about 76% observed a single time. The ten largest clones represent around 30% of the sample.

Via the germline V gene (reference sequence), CDR1 is LGHDT and CDR2 YNNKEL. V was cut back by 7 bases and J by 2 bases, leaving a gap of 13 bases between them. The cysteine opens and the phenylalanine closes a CDR3 of 14 amino acids. Just the 42-base CDR3 DNA is kept, in frame starting at base 1. Summary of the overall study and its limitations: The amount of clinical and demographic metadata varied by source and participant and was provided uncurated.

Comment on this clone: Its specific antigen is unknown. Base-call qualities are not available, and no considerably larger clone is one nucleotide away.

The sequencing sample was made of peripheral blood. The V gene is TRBV3-1 (or the pseudogene TRBV3-2) and the J gene is TRBJ2-3, and TRBD1 may be the D gene, going by 6 matching bases. This clonotype was obtained from a human donor in a cohort sampled during active COVID-19. The CDR3 protein: CASTTGRLTDTQYF. At the DNA level, the sequence is TGTGCCAGCACCACAGGGCGCCTCACAGATACGCAGTATTTT.